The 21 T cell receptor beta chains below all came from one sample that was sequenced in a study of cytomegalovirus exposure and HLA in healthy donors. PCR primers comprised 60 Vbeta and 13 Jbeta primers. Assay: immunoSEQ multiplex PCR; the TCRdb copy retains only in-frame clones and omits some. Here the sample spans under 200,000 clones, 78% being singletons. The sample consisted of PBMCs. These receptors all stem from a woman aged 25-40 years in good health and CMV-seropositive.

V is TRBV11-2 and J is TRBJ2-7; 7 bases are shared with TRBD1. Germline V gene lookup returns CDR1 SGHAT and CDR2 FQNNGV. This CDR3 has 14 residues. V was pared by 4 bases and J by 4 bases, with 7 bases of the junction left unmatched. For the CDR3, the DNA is TGTGCCAGCAGCTCCCGGGACAGAAGTTACGAGCAGTACTTC. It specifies CASSSRDRSYEQYF.

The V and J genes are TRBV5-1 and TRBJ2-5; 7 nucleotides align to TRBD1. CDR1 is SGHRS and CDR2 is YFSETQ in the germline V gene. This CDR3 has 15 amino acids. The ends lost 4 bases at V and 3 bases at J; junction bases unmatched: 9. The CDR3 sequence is CASSSANRGKETQYF. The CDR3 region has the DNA TGCGCCAGCAGCAGCGCGAACAGGGGCAAAGAGACCCAGTACTTC.

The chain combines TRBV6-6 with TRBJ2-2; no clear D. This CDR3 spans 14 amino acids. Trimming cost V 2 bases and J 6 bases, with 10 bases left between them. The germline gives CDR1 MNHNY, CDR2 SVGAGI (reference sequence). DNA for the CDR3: TGTGCCAGCAGTTACGAGAGGCGCGCCGGGGAGCTGTTTTTT. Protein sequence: CASSYERRAGELFF.

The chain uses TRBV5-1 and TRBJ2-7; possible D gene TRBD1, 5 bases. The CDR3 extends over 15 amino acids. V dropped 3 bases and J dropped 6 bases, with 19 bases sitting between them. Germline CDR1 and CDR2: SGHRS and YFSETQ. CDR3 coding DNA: TGCGCCAGCAGCTCCCCGGACACGAGAATACCCGAGCAGTACTTC. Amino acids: CASSSPDTRIPEQYF.

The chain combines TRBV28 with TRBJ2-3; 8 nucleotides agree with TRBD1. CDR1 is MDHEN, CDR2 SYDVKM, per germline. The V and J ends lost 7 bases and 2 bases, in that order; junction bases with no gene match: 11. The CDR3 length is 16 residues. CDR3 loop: CASNLPGGVDTDTQYF. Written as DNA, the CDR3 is TGTGCCAGCAACTTACCAGGGGGCGTAGACACAGATACGCAGTATTTT.

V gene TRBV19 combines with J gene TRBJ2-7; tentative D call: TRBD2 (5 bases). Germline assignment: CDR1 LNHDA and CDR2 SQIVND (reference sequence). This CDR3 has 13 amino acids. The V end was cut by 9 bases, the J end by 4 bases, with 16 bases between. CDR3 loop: CARVGPEGYEQYF. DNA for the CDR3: TGTGCCAGGGTCGGACCCGAGGGATACGAGCAGTACTTC.

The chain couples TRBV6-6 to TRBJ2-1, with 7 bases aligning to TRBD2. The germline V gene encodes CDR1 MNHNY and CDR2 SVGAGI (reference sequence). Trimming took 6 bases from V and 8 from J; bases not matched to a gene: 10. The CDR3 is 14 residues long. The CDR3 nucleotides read TGTGCCAGCAGCATCTCCGCCGCGGGAGATGAGCAGTTCTTC. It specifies CASSISAAGDEQFF.

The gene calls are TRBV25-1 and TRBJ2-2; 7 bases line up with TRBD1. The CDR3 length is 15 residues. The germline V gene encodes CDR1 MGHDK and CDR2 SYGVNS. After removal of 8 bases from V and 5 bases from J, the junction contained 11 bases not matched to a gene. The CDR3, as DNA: TGTGCCAGCGCCCCCCGGGACAGACCGACCGGGGAGCTGTTTTTT. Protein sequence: CASAPRDRPTGELFF.

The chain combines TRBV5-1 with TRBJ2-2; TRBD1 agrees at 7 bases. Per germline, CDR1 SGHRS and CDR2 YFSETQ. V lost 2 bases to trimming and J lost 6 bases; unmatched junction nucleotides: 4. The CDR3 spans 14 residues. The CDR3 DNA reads TGCGCCAGCAGCTTAGACAGGGCATCCGGGGAGCTGTTTTTT. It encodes CASSLDRASGELFF.

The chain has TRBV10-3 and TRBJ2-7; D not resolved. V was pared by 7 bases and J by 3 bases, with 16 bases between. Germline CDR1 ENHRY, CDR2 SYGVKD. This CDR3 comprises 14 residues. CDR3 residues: CAITGPPPYYEQYF. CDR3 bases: TGTGCCATCACAGGTCCCCCGCCGTACTACGAGCAGTACTTC.

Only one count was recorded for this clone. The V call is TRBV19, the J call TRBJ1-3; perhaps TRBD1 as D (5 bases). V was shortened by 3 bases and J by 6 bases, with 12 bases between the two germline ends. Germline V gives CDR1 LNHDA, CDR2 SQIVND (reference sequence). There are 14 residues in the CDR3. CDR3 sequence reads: CASSMRQGINTIYF. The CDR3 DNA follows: TGTGCCAGTAGTATGCGGCAGGGAATAAACACCATATATTTT.

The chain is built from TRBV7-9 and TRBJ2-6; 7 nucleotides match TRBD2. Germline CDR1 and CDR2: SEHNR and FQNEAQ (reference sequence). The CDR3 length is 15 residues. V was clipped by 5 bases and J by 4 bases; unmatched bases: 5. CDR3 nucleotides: TGTGCCAGCAGCCGGACTAGACCAGGGGCCAACGTCCTGACTTTC. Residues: CASSRTRPGANVLTF.

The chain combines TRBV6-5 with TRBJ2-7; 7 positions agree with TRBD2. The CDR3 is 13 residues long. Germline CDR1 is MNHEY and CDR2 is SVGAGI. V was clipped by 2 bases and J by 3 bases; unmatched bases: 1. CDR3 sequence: CASSYAGVYEQYF. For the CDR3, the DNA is TGTGCCAGCAGTTACGCGGGGGTCTACGAGCAGTACTTC.

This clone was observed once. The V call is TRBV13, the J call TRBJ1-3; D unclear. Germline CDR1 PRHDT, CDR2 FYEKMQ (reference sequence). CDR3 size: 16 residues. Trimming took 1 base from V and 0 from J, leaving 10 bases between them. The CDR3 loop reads CASSLDPPGSGNTIYF. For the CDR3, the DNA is TGTGCCAGCAGCTTAGATCCTCCAGGCTCTGGAAACACCATATATTTT. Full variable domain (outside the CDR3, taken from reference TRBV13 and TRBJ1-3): AAGVIQSPRHLIKEKRETATLKCYPIPRHDTVYWYQQGPGQDPQFLISFYEKMQSDKGSIPDRFSAQQFSDYHSELNMSSLELGDSALYFCASSLDPPGSGNTIYFGEGSWLTVV.

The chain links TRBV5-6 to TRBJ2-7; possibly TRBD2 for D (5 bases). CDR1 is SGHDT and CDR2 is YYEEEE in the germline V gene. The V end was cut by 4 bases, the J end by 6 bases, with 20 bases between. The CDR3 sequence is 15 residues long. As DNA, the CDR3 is TGTGCCAGCAGCACTGAGGTTGGCGGGCCCCGCGAGCAGTACTTC. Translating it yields CASSTEVGGPREQYF.

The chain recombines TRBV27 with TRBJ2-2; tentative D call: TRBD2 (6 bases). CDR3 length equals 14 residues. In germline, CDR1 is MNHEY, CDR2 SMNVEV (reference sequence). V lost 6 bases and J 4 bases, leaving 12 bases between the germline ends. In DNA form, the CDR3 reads TGTGCCAGCAGGGAGGGGACGACCACCGGGGAGCTGTTTTTT. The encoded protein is CASREGTTTGELFF.

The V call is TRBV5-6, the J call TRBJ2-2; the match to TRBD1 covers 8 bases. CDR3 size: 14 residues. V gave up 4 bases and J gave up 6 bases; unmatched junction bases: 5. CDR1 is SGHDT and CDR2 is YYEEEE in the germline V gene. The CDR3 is CASSPQTGAGELFF. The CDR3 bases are TGTGCCAGCAGCCCGCAGACAGGGGCCGGGGAGCTGTTTTTT.

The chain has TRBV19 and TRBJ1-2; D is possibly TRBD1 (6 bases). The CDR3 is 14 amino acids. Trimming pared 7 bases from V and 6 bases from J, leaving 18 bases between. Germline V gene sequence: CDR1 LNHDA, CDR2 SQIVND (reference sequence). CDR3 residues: CASISPGEVDGYTF. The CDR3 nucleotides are TGTGCCAGTATTTCGCCAGGGGAAGTCGATGGCTACACCTTC.

CDR3 sequence (DNA): TGTGCCAGCAGTTTTTCGGGGTCCAATCAGCCCCAGCATTTT. Amino acid sequence: CASSFSGSNQPQHF. The rearrangement links TRBV28 to TRBJ1-5; D is undetermined. In germline, CDR1 is MDHEN, CDR2 SYDVKM. This CDR3 spans 14 amino acids. Trimming removed 3 bases at V and 3 bases at J, with 9 bases between.

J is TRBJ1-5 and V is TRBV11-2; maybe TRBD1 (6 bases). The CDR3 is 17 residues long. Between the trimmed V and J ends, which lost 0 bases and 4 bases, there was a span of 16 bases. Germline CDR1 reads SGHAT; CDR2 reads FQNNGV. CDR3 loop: CASSLERLTGSNQPQHF. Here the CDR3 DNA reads TGTGCCAGCAGCTTAGAGAGGTTGACAGGTTCGAATCAGCCCCAGCATTTT. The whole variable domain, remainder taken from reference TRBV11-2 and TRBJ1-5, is EAGVAQSPRYKIIEKRQSVAFWCNPISGHATLYWYQQILGQGPKLLIQFQNNGVVDDSQLPKDRFSAERLKGVDSTLKIQPAKLEDSAVYLCASSLERLTGSNQPQHFGDGTRLSIL.

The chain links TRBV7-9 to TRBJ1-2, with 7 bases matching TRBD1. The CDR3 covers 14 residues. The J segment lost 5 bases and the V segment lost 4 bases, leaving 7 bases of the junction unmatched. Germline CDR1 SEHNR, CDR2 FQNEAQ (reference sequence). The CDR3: CASSWETGQYGYTF. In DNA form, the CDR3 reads TGTGCCAGCAGCTGGGAGACAGGGCAGTATGGCTACACCTTC.